This T cell receptor beta chain stems from a study of PD-L1 blockade in urothelial cancer. Sequencing used immunoSEQ multiplex PCR; TCRdb keeps in-frame clones, though not all of them. The sample carries around 130,000 clones, approximately 88% recorded once. The CDR3 sequence is 15 residues long. Trimming cost V 4 bases and J 7 bases; bases outside gene matches: 5. Germline assignment: CDR1 SGHNT and CDR2 YYREEE (reference sequence). Documented time point: pretreatment peripheral blood. Findings and limits, study-wide: Better survival was predicted when blood TCR clonality before treatment fell below the median.

Concerning this clone itself: No antigen is known for it.

The sample here was PBMCs, taken around atezolizumab (anti-PD-L1) treatment. The gene calls are TRBV5-4 and TRBJ2-2; 12 bases align to TRBD2. The receptor was derived from a man in his fifties or sixties with urothelial cancer. CDR3 in DNA: TGTGCCAGCAGCCCTAGCGGGAGGGCCGTCGGGGAGCTGTTTTTT. Protein: CASSPSGRAVGELFF.